This is a list of T cell receptor beta chains from one sample in a study of human T cells and chemical hapten exposure. Via MiXCR, TCRdb re-called the RACE reads, giving one row per CDR3 protein. The sample shows more than 250,000 distinct CDR3 sequences, 7.5% to 10% of them seen only once. The source was whole blood, collected in connection with sensitization to the hapten diphenylcyclopropenone (DPC). The receptors come from a woman aged 35 to 49 with alopecia areata. Some clones in this sample may be carry-over from other donors' samples. The CDR3 runs from the conserved cysteine through the conserved F or W. The order of the fields is clone size, J gene, D gene, V gene, CDR3 protein, CDR3 DNA. The D gene is left open where the match is weak. Where a row states a size, it is once, few, many or the class of an expanded clone; other rows omit it.

size: few
J: TRBJ2-3
D: TRBD2
V: TRBV6-2/TRBV6-3
CDR3: CASSWGGRPADTQYF
DNA: TGTGCCAGCAGTTGGGGCGGGAGACCGGCAGATACGCAGTATTTT

size: few
J: TRBJ2-1
D: -
V: TRBV7-9
CDR3: CASSQGGTPGDEQFF
DNA: TGTGCCAGCAGTCAGGGCGGCACCCCTGGGGATGAGCAGTTCTTC

size: -
J: TRBJ2-5
D: TRBD2
V: TRBV28
CDR3: CASSWGPAGTQETQYF
DNA: TGTGCCAGCAGTTGGGGACCAGCGGGGACCCAAGAGACCCAGTACTTC

size: many
J: TRBJ2-7
D: -
V: TRBV7-9
CDR3: CASSLESGRTYEQYF
DNA: TGTGCCAGCAGCTTAGAATCGGGAAGGACCTACGAGCAGTACTTC

size: few
J: TRBJ2-1
D: TRBD1
V: TRBV4-3
CDR3: CASSQSGDRVYNEQFF
DNA: TGCGCCAGCAGCCAGTCGGGGGACAGGGTTTACAATGAGCAGTTCTTC

size: -
J: TRBJ2-3
D: -
V: TRBV4-1
CDR3: CASSQDILALSTDTQYF
DNA: TGCGCCAGCAGCCAAGATATTTTGGCCCTCAGCACAGATACGCAGTATTTT

size: many
J: TRBJ2-5
D: -
V: TRBV28
CDR3: CASSLRGGGETQYF
DNA: TGTGCCAGCAGTTTAAGGGGAGGAGGGGAGACCCAGTACTTC

size: many
J: TRBJ1-5
D: TRBD1
V: TRBV7-9
CDR3: CASSAQGLGNQPQHF
DNA: TGTGCCAGCAGCGCACAGGGGTTAGGCAATCAGCCCCAGCATTTT

size: many
J: TRBJ2-1
D: TRBD2
V: TRBV9
CDR3: CASSVGGTGTSDYNEQFF
DNA: TGTGCCAGCAGCGTAGGCGGGACCGGGACTAGTGATTACAATGAGCAGTTCTTC

size: many
J: TRBJ2-2
D: -
V: TRBV27
CDR3: CASSLQSLGELFF
DNA: TGTGCCAGCAGTTTGCAGAGCTTAGGGGAGCTGTTTTTT

size: -
J: TRBJ2-1
D: TRBD1
V: TRBV10-3
CDR3: CATSGTGGHEQFF
DNA: TGTGCCACCTCAGGGACAGGGGGCCATGAGCAGTTCTTC

size: few
J: TRBJ1-1
D: -
V: TRBV6-2/TRBV6-3
CDR3: CASSLAGWNTEAFF
DNA: TGTGCCAGCAGTTTGGCAGGATGGAACACTGAAGCTTTCTTT

size: many
J: TRBJ1-2
D: -
V: TRBV7-3
CDR3: CASSPPDSNYGYTF
DNA: TGTGCCAGCAGCCCCCCGGACAGTAACTATGGCTACACCTTC

size: -
J: TRBJ1-2
D: -
V: TRBV30
CDR3: CAWGYGRMSPSHYGYTF
DNA: TGTGCCTGGGGTTATGGAAGAATGTCCCCATCCCACTATGGCTACACCTTC

size: few
J: TRBJ1-6
D: -
V: TRBV15
CDR3: CATSRGEGQGSSPLHF
DNA: TGTGCCACCAGCAGAGGTGAAGGGCAGGGTTCTTCACCCCTCCACTTT

size: many
J: TRBJ2-7
D: -
V: TRBV28
CDR3: CASSGTLLVSEQYF
DNA: TGTGCCAGCAGTGGGACCCTCCTGGTTTCCGAGCAGTACTTC

size: many
J: TRBJ1-3
D: -
V: TRBV7-9
CDR3: CASSRLDGRSGNTIYF
DNA: TGTGCCAGCAGCAGGCTAGACGGTCGCTCTGGAAACACCATATATTTT

size: -
J: TRBJ2-3
D: TRBD1
V: TRBV28
CDR3: CASSLQTGGFTDTQYF
DNA: TGTGCCAGCAGCCTCCAGACAGGGGGCTTCACAGATACGCAGTATTTT

size: few
J: TRBJ2-1
D: TRBD1
V: TRBV20-1
CDR3: CSATGDRGYNEQFF
DNA: TGCAGTGCTACTGGGGACAGGGGCTACAATGAGCAGTTCTTC

size: few
J: TRBJ2-7
D: TRBD2
V: TRBV6-5
CDR3: CASTSPGTSGYEQYF
DNA: TGTGCCAGCACTTCGCCCGGGACTAGCGGCTACGAGCAGTACTTC

size: -
J: TRBJ2-1
D: TRBD2
V: TRBV20-1
CDR3: CSARKLAGYNEQFF
DNA: TGCAGTGCTAGGAAACTAGCGGGGTACAATGAGCAGTTCTTC

size: -
J: TRBJ2-2
D: -
V: TRBV9
CDR3: CASSVVSGGELFF
DNA: TGTGCCAGCAGCGTAGTATCTGGAGGGGAGCTGTTTTTT

size: -
J: TRBJ2-2
D: -
V: TRBV5-1
CDR3: CASSLERNTGELFF
DNA: TGCGCCAGCAGCTTGGAAAGGAACACCGGGGAGCTGTTTTTT

size: -
J: TRBJ2-1
D: -
V: TRBV5-1
CDR3: CASSLGPPGNNEQFF
DNA: TGCGCCAGCAGCTTGGGGCCGCCAGGTAACAATGAGCAGTTCTTC

size: many
J: TRBJ2-1
D: TRBD2
V: TRBV6-2/TRBV6-3
CDR3: CASTRGTSGYNEQFF
DNA: TGTGCCAGCACCCGCGGGACTAGCGGCTACAATGAGCAGTTCTTC

size: -
J: TRBJ1-2
D: TRBD1
V: TRBV28
CDR3: CASSNRGNDFGYTF
DNA: TGTGCCAGCAGCAACAGGGGTAACGACTTTGGCTACACCTTC

size: -
J: TRBJ1-1
D: -
V: TRBV7-9
CDR3: CASSSSMGRMNTEAFF
DNA: TGTGCCAGCAGCTCCAGTATGGGACGGATGAACACTGAAGCTTTCTTT

size: few
J: TRBJ2-1
D: TRBD2
V: TRBV7-2
CDR3: CASSAVSGLAGGWEQFF
DNA: TGTGCCAGCAGTGCCGTGTCAGGACTAGCGGGAGGATGGGAGCAGTTCTTC